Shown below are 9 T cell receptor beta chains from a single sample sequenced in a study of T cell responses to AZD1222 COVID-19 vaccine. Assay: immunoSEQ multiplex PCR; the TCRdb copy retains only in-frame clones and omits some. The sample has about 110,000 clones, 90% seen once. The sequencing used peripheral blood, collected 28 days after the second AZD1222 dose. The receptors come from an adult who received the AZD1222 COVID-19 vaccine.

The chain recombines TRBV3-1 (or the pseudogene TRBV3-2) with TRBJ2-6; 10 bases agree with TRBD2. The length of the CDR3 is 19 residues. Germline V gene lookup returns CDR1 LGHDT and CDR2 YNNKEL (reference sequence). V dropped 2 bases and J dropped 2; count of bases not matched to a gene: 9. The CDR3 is CASSQRRPSGGPGANVLTF. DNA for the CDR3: TGTGCCAGCAGCCAACGAAGGCCTAGCGGGGGACCTGGGGCCAACGTCCTGACTTTC.

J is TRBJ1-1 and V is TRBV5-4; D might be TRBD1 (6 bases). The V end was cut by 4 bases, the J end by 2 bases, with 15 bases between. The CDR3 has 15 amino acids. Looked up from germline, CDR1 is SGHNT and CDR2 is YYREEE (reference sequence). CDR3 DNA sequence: TGTGCCAGCAGCCCCAACAGGGAACGAAACACTGAAGCTTTCTTT. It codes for CASSPNRERNTEAFF.

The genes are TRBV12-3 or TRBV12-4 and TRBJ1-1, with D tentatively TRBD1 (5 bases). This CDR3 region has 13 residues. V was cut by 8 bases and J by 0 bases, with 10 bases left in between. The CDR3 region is CASSWGLNTEAFF. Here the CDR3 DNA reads TGTGCCAGCTCTTGGGGCTTGAACACTGAAGCTTTCTTT.

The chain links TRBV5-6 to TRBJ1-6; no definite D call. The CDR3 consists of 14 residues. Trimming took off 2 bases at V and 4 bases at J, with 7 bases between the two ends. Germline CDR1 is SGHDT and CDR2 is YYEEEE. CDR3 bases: TGTGCCAGCAGCTTTAGGCAGTATAATTCACCCCTCCACTTT. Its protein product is CASSFRQYNSPLHF.

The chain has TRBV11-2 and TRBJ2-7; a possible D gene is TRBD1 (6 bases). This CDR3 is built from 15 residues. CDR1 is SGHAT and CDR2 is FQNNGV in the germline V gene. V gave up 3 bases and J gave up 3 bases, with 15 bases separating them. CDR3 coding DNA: TGTGCCAGCAGCTTGGCCCAGGGACAAATCTACGAGCAGTACTTC. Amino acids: CASSLAQGQIYEQYF.

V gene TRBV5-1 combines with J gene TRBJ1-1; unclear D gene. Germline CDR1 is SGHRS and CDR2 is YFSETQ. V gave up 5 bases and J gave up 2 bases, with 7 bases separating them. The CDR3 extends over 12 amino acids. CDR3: CASRFTNTEAFF. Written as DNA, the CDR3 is TGCGCCAGCAGATTTACCAACACTGAAGCTTTCTTT.

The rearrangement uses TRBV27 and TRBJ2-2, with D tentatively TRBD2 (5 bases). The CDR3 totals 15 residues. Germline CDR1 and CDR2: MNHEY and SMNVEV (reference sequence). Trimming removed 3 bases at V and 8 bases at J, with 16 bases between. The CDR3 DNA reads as TGTGCCAGCAGTTTTGTAGGAACCGGAGGAGGGGAGCTGTTTTTT. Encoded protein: CASSFVGTGGGELFF.

This CDR3 is CASSATGNGELFF. CDR3 in DNA: TGTGCCAGCAGCGCGACAGGGAACGGGGAGCTGTTTTTT. The gene calls are TRBV7-3 and TRBJ2-2; TRBD1 matches 7 bases. V shed 5 bases, J shed 7 bases, and the junction held 4 bases outside the gene matches. Per germline, CDR1 SGHTA and CDR2 FQGTGA. This CDR3 contains 13 residues.

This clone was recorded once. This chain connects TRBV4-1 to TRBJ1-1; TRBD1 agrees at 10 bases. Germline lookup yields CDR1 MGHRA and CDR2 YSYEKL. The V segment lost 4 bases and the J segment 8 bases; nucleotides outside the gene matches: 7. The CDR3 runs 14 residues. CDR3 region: CASSRRTGGSEAFF. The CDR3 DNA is TGCGCCAGCAGCCGCCGGACAGGGGGGTCAGAAGCTTTCTTT.